This T cell receptor (beta chain) was captured in a study of cytomegalovirus exposure and HLA in healthy donors. Overall study: Among 350 to 500 genotyped donors, about 85% fell in the Caucasian-associated ancestry cluster. Overall study findings and caveats: Sequencing likely caused a cluster of highly shared sequence variants. Presence/absence analyses assumed roughly uniform sequencing depth across donors, which may not hold.

This CDR3 contains 12 residues. V lost 1 base and J 2 bases, leaving 3 bases between the germline ends. The germline V gene has CDR1 SGHKS and CDR2 YYEKEE (reference sequence). This clone appeared once. The target antigen is unknown. The PCR ran on 60 Vbeta and 13 Jbeta primers. Repertoires were generated with immunoSEQ multiplex PCR, while TCRdb's copy carries only in-frame clones and drops some. This sample has approximately 120,000 clones, with around 67% found just once. Unrecorded immune exposure was likely among donors, who were nominally healthy when sampled. The TCR was taken from a man aged 55 to 70 in good health and CMV-seropositive. The chain links TRBV5-5 to TRBJ2-5; D gene uncertain. Input material: PBMCs. Here the CDR3 reads CASSLQQETQYF. The CDR3 DNA follows: TGTGCCAGCAGCTTGCAGCAAGAGACCCAGTACTTC.